This T cell receptor beta chain was retrieved from a study of radiotherapy plus CTLA-4 blockade in lung cancer. Overall study context: Disease control reached about 28%, with objective responses in under 20%. Whole-study findings and limits: The best predictor of response was reported to be early blood T cell clone dynamics, with interferon-beta. Clones derived from tumor TCRs expanded in blood after radiotherapy plus ipilimumab.

The CDR3 is 16 residues long. Trimming took 1 base from V and 0 from J, leaving 10 bases between them. Per germline, CDR1 SGHKS and CDR2 YYEKEE (reference sequence). Using immunoSEQ multiplex PCR, the repertoire was profiled, and TCRdb retains in-frame clones only, with some absent. The sample has some 78,000 clones; roughly 86% are singletons. With respect to this clone: What it recognizes is unknown.

The material sequenced was peripheral blood, taken from a patient treated with radiotherapy plus ipilimumab. This sequence was found in a human donor with non-small cell lung cancer who had a partial response to radiotherapy plus ipilimumab. J is TRBJ2-2 and V is TRBV5-5; D is undetermined. CDR3 amino acids: CASSLLAGTNTGELFF. The CDR3, as DNA: TGTGCCAGCAGCTTGTTGGCAGGCACGAACACCGGGGAGCTGTTTTTT. The full variable domain, in which reference TRBV5-5 and TRBJ2-2 provide the parts outside the CDR3, is DAGVTQSPTHLIKTRGQQVTLRCSPISGHKSVSWYQQVLGQGPQFIFQYYEKEERGRGNFPDRFSARQFPNYSSELNVNALLLGDSALYLCASSLLAGTNTGELFFGEGSRLTVL.